These 7 T cell receptor beta chains were sequenced from one sample in a study of T-cell reconstitution after alpha-beta-depleted transplantation in children. The TCRbeta library incorporated unique molecular identifiers. Each CDR3 protein gets one entry after TCRdb re-called the PCR reads with MiXCR. This sample carries about 480,000 distinct CDR3 sequences, roughly an eighth of them seen once, and the ten largest clones take around 6%. Specimen: PBMCs from the stem cell graft donor, collected from the stem cell graft. Source of these receptors: a human donor who donated a stem cell graft to a child with combined immunodeficiency.

This clonotype was picked up one time. This sequence joins TRBV3-1 and TRBJ2-3, with 9 bases matching TRBD2. Germline trimming cut 1 base from V and 5 bases from J; bases unmatched to any gene: 13. From germline, CDR1 is LGHDT and CDR2 YNNKEL (reference sequence). The length of the CDR3 is 18 residues. This CDR3 reads CASSQGRRRGGLGDTQYF. As DNA, the CDR3 is TGTGCCAGCAGCCAAGGCCGACGGCGGGGGGGCCTGGGAGATACGCAGTATTTT.

This clonotype has at least ten counts. The chain recombines TRBV6-2 or TRBV6-3 with TRBJ2-1, with 11 nucleotides matching TRBD2. CDR1 is MNHEY, CDR2 SVGEGT, per germline. CDR3 length equals 12 residues. With 6 bases clipped from V and 8 bases from J, the junction kept 0 bases outside the gene matches. CDR3 residues: CASRLAGDEQFF. In DNA, the CDR3 is TGTGCCAGCAGACTAGCGGGAGATGAGCAGTTCTTC.

This clonotype appeared a few times. The CDR3 loop is CASSPHYGRGETQYF. The CDR3 nucleotides read TGTGCCAGCAGTCCACACTACGGCAGGGGGGAGACCCAGTACTTC. The chain is built from TRBV12-3 or TRBV12-4 and TRBJ2-5; 7 positions match TRBD1. This CDR3 has 15 residues. The junction had 11 bases not matched to a gene; V was cut back by 5 bases and J by 5 bases.

This clonotype has a count of ten or more. The V gene is TRBV20-1, the J gene TRBJ2-3, with 8 bases aligning to TRBD2. J was trimmed by 7 bases and V by 1 base; bases with no gene match: 10. Germline assignment: CDR1 DFQATT and CDR2 SNEGSKA (reference sequence). CDR3 length equals 15 residues. CDR3: CSARGSGGRWNTQYF. In DNA, the CDR3 is TGCAGTGCTAGAGGTTCGGGGGGGCGTTGGAATACGCAGTATTTT.

This clonotype has at least ten counts. The chain joins TRBV4-3 to TRBJ2-1; TRBD2 aligns across 8 bases. The ends lost 3 bases at V and 1 base at J; junction bases unmatched: 11. Germline V lookup: CDR1 LGHNA, CDR2 YSLEER. The CDR3 runs to 18 residues. The chain's CDR3 is CASSHGLAASPSYNEQFF. For the CDR3, the DNA is TGCGCCAGCAGCCATGGACTAGCTGCCTCCCCTTCCTACAATGAGCAGTTCTTC.

This clonotype was observed a few times. The chain is built from TRBV20-1 and TRBJ1-2, with TRBD1 identical over 8 bases. The CDR3 contains 13 residues. After removal of 2 bases from V and 8 bases from J, the junction contained 7 bases not matched to a gene. Germline V lookup: CDR1 DFQATT, CDR2 SNEGSKA (reference sequence). Here the CDR3 DNA reads TGCAGTGCTAGACGTACAGGGGGGAACGGCTACACCTTC. Translating it yields CSARRTGGNGYTF.

As for this clonotype: A much larger clone differs by one base, so this may be a read error. The gene calls are TRBV6-2 or TRBV6-3 and TRBJ1-1; D is possibly TRBD1 (6 bases). The CDR3 covers 12 residues. Per the germline V gene, CDR1 is MNHEY and CDR2 is SVGEGT. This CDR3 is CASSDGQREAIF. As DNA, the CDR3 is TGTGCCAGCAGTGATGGACAGCGTGAAGCTATCTTT.